This T cell receptor (beta chain) was identified during a study of regulatory T cells in long-lasting Graves disease. As for the study in general: Persistent Graves' disease denoted over 5 years of antithyroid drugs plus positive TSH receptor antibodies.

The CDR3 is made up of 13 amino acids. The ends were cut back, 6 bases at V and 7 bases at J, with 16 bases in the middle. Germline CDR1 MDHEN, CDR2 SYDVKM. Time point meaning: persistent/refractory GD, antithyroid drugs over 5 years with positive TRAb. RNA extracted from PBMCs served as the sequencing template. This clonotype was counted many times. Sequencing libraries for TCR beta were prepared with iRepertoire HTBI primers and Arm-PCR of CDR3 regions. Methods used by the authors: Sequenced samples collectively carried 62 TRBV and some 15 TRBJ segments. TCRdb re-called the multiplex PCR reads through MiXCR, storing one row per CDR3 protein. In this record, the V and J calls reflect TCRdb's handling and not the investigators' own analysis. Here the sample spans a few hundred thousand distinct CDR3 sequences, under 25% being singletons.

The sequence was collected from a female donor with Graves disease. This specimen was peripheral blood mononuclear cells (PBMCs), taken when the disease was refractory, from a patient treated with antithyroid drugs. The chain joins TRBV28 to TRBJ2-7; D is tentatively TRBD1 or TRBD2 (6 bases each). The CDR3 loop is CASRQDRRGEQYF. The DNA for the CDR3 is TGTGCCAGCAGACAAGACAGGAGGGGGGAGCAGTACTTC.